The TCR beta chain under discussion was sequenced for a study of blood T cell repertoires in COVID-19. Study details: Samples taken during acute and convalescent COVID-19 were collected in the United States, Italy and Spain. PBMCs, B-cell-depleted T cells, or T cells were the source of the cDNA or gDNA that made up the material.

Germline lookup yields CDR1 MDHEN and CDR2 SYDVKM. There are 15 residues in the CDR3. V gave up 3 bases and J gave up 1 base; unmatched junction bases: 5. Authors' analysis steps: Scientists estimated how many nucleated cells there were by amplifying reference gene primers. Some clones are missing from TCRdb's copy, which holds only in-frame ones; the method was immunoSEQ multiplex PCR. For V, J and clone size, that table is used; D and trimming come from the DNA. The table has around 130,000 clones, roughly 83% seen once. The sequence was collected from a man aged 55-75 years with acute or convalescent COVID-19. This chain connects TRBV28 to TRBJ2-7; 8 bases match TRBD1. Sequenced material: peripheral blood. The CDR3 here is CASSFVRDRSYEQYF. The CDR3, as DNA: TGTGCCAGCAGTTTCGTGAGGGACAGGTCCTACGAGCAGTACTTC.